This T cell receptor beta chain derives from a study of cytomegalovirus exposure and HLA in healthy donors. Study at large: The same platform was used for the 100 to 150 validation repertoires and the approximately 670 first-cohort repertoires, a later analysis reported. Study outcomes and limitations: Subsequent analysis revealed that first-cohort TCR clusters tended to co-occur in the roughly 120 validation repertoires. Most TCRs appeared rarely, but some public TCRs recurred in many donors.

On this clone itself: Its antigen is not identified.

The CDR3 covers 16 residues. The V gene lost 0 bases and the J gene lost 0 bases, with 12 bases spanning the gap. In germline, CDR1 is SGHRS, CDR2 YFSETQ. Clones were read by immunoSEQ multiplex PCR, and TCRdb kept only the in-frame ones, dropping some. This sample carries 110,000 to 150,000 clones, about 88% of them seen once, and the ten largest clones take about 9.9%. J is TRBJ2-5 and V is TRBV5-1; D is unclear. This TCR derives from a young woman in good health and CMV-seropositive. Sequenced: PBMCs. Here the CDR3 DNA reads TGCGCCAGCAGCTTGGCGTCTTCCAGGCACCAAGAGACCCAGTACTTC. Translating gives CASSLASSRHQETQYF.